This T cell receptor (beta chain) appears in the sequencing data of a study of blood T cells in healthy people across ages. The study, taken as a whole, reports: Naive CD4+ cells and diversity were both higher in long-lived donors than in aged donors. Unknown CMV status may confound age-related changes in expanded clones.

Together with a sample-barcoded 5' primer, a J-beta primer mix was included in a second PCR lasting roughly 6 to 12 cycles. TCRdb passed the 5' RACE reads through MiXCR, listing each CDR3 protein once. This sample carries about 1 million distinct CDR3 sequences, 40% to 50% of them seen once, and the ten largest clones take approximately 17%. This clonotype was found once. Antigen specificity is unknown. The sequence was obtained from a woman between 55 and 75 years old in good health. The sequenced sample consisted of blood.

The CDR3 DNA reads as TGTGCCAGCAGTTTGGACTTACGATATGGCTACACCTTC. This sequence encodes CASSLDLRYGYTF. The V and J genes are TRBV27 and TRBJ1-2; D unclear. Trimming shortened V by 3 bases and J by 5 bases, and 10 bases separated the two germline ends. Germline V gene sequence: CDR1 MNHEY, CDR2 SMNVEV (reference sequence). The CDR3 length is 13 residues.